The clone carrying this T cell receptor beta chain has just a few counts. This entry comes from a study of blood T cell repertoires in COVID-19. Assay used: immunoSEQ multiplex PCR; TCRdb lists only in-frame clones, some missing. The table has 310,000 or so clones, around 88% seen once. The specimen sequenced was PBMCs or T cells enriched from blood (not recorded which). The sequence was obtained from a middle-aged woman who had recovered from COVID-19.

The CDR3, as DNA: TGTGCCAGCAGCATGAGAGGTGGCAATCAGCCCCAGCATTTT. Translating gives CASSMRGGNQPQHF. The chain links TRBV13 to TRBJ1-5, with D unresolved. This CDR3 has 14 amino acids. Germline values: CDR1 PRHDT, CDR2 FYEKMQ (reference sequence). The ends were cut back, 5 bases at V and 2 bases at J, with 10 bases in the middle.